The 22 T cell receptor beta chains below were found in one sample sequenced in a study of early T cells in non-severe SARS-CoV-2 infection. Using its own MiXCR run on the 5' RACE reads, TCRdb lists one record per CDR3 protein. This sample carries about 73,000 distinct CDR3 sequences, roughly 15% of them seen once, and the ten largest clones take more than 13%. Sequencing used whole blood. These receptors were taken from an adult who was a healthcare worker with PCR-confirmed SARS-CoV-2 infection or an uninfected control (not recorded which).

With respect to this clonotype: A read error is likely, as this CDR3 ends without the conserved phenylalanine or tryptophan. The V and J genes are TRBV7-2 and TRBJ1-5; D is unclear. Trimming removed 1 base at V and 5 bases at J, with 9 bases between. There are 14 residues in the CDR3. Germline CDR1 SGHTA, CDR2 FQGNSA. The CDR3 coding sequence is TGTGCCAGCAGCTTAGGGTCGGGCGATCAGCCCCAGCATATT. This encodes CASSLGSGDQPQHI.

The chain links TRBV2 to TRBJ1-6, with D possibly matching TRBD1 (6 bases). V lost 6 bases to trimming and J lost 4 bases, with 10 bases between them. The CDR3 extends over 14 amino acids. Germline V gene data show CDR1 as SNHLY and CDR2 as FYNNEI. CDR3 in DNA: TGTGCCAGCAGAATTACAGGGTATAATTCACCCCTCCACTTT. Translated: CASRITGYNSPLHF.

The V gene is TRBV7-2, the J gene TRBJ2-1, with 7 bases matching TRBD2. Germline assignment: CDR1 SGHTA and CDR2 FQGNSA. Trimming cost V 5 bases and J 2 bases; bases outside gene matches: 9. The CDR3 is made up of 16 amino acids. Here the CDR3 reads CASSPFVGGAYNEQFF. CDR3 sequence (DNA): TGTGCCAGCAGCCCCTTCGTGGGGGGGGCCTACAATGAGCAGTTCTTC.

CDR3 sequence: CSASPRLAGGEAKNIQYF. CDR3 DNA sequence: TGCAGTGCTAGCCCCCGACTAGCGGGGGGGGAGGCCAAAAACATTCAGTACTTC. The rearrangement joins TRBV20-1 to TRBJ2-4; 14 nucleotides match TRBD2. The V segment lost 3 bases and the J segment 1 base; nucleotides outside the gene matches: 8. The CDR3 length is 18 residues. CDR1 and CDR2 from the germline V gene are DFQATT and SNEGSKA (reference sequence).

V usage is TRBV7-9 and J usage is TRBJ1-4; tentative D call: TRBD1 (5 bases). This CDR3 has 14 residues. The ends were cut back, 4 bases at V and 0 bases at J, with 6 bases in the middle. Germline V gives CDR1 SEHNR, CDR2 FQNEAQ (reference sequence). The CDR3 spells CASSSQATNEKLFF. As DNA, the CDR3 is TGTGCCAGCAGCTCACAGGCAACTAATGAAAAACTGTTTTTT.

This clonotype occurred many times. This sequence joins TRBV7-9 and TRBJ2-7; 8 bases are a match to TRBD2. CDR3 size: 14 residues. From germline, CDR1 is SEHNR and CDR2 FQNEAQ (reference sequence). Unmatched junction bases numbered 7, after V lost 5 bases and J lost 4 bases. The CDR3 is CASSKPGGGYEQYF. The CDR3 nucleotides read TGTGCCAGCAGCAAACCAGGCGGGGGGTACGAGCAGTACTTC.

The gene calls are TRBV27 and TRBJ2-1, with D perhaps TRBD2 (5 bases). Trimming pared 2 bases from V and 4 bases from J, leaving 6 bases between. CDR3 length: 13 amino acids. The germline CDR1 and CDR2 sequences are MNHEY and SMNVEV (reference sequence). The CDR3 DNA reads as TGTGCCAGCAGTTTAGGGAGATACAATGAGCAGTTCTTC. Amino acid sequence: CASSLGRYNEQFF.

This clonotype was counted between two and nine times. The CDR3: CAWKRGASEAFF. CDR3 DNA: TGTGCCTGGAAAAGGGGAGCCAGTGAGGCTTTCTTT. J is TRBJ1-1 and V is TRBV30; tentatively, D is TRBD1 (5 bases). Trimming removed 4 bases at V and 11 bases at J, with 17 bases between. Germline V gene data show CDR1 as GTSNPN and CDR2 as SVGIG (reference sequence). The CDR3 extends over 12 amino acids.

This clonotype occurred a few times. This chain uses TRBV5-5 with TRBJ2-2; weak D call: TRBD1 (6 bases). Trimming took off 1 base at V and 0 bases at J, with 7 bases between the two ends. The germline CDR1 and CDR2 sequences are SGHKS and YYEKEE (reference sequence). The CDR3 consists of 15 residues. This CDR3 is CASSLTGTNTGELFF. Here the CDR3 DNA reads TGTGCCAGCAGCTTGACAGGGACGAACACCGGGGAGCTGTTTTTT. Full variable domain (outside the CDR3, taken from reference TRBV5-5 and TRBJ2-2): DAGVTQSPTHLIKTRGQQVTLRCSPISGHKSVSWYQQVLGQGPQFIFQYYEKEERGRGNFPDRFSARQFPNYSSELNVNALLLGDSALYLCASSLTGTNTGELFFGEGSRLTVL.

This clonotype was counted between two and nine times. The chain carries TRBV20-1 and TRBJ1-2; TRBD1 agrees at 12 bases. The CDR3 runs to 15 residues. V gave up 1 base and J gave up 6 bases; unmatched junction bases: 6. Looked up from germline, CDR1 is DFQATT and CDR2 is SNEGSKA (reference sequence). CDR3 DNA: TGCAGTGCTAGAGCTCTGGGACAGGGGGCACATGGCTACACCTTC. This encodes CSARALGQGAHGYTF.

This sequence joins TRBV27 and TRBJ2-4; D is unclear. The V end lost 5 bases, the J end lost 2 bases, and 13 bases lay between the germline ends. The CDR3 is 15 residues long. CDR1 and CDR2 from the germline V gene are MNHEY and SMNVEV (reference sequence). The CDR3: CASSPLRRSKNIQYF. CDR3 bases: TGTGCCAGCAGTCCCTTGCGGAGATCCAAAAACATTCAGTACTTC.

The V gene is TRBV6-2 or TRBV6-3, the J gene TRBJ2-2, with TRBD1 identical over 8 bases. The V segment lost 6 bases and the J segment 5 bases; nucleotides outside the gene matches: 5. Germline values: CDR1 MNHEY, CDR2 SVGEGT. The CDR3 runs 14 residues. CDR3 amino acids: CASRGQGDTGELFF. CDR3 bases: TGTGCCAGCAGAGGACAGGGCGATACCGGGGAGCTGTTTTTT.

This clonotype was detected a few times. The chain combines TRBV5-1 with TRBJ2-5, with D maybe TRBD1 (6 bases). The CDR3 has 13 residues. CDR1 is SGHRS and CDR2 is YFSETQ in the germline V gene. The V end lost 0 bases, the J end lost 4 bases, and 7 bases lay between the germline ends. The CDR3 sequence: CASSLDRAETQYF. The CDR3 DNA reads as TGCGCCAGCAGCTTGGACAGGGCAGAGACCCAGTACTTC.

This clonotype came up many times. CDR3 region: CASSPRRQSGNTIYF. The CDR3 DNA reads as TGTGCCAGCAGTCCCCGACGGCAATCTGGAAACACCATATATTTT. The chain carries TRBV5-5 and TRBJ1-3; D is ambiguous. Trimming shortened V by 5 bases and J by 1 base, and 13 bases separated the two germline ends. This CDR3 is built from 15 residues. Germline V lookup: CDR1 SGHKS, CDR2 YYEKEE (reference sequence).

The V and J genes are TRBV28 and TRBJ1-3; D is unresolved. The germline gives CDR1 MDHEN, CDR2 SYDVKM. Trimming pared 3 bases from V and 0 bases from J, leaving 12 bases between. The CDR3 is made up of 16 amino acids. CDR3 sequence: CASSLLRTGSGNTIYF. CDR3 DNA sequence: TGTGCCAGCAGTTTGTTACGGACTGGCTCTGGAAACACCATATATTTT.

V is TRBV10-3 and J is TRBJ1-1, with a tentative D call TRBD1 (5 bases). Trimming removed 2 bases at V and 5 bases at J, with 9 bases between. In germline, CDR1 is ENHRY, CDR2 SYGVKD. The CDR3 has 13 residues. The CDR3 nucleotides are TGTGCCATCAGTGAGGGCAGGGAGACTGAAGCTTTCTTT. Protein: CAISEGRETEAFF.

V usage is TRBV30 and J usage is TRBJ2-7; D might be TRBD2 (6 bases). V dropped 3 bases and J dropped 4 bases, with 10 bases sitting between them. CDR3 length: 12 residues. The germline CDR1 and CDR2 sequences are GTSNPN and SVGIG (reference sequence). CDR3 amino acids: CAWSGGGYEQYF. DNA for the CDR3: TGTGCCTGGAGCGGGGGAGGATACGAGCAGTACTTC.

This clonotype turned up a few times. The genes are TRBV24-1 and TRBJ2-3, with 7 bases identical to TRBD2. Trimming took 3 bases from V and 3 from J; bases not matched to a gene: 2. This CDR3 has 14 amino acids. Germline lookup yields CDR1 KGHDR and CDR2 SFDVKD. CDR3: CATSDTAGTDTQYF. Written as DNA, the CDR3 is TGTGCCACCAGTGATACAGCGGGGACAGATACGCAGTATTTT.

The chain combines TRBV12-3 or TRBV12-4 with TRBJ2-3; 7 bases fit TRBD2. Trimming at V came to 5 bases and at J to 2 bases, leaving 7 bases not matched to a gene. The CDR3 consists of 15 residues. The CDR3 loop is CASSDGLDITDTQYF. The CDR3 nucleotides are TGTGCCAGCAGTGACGGACTAGACATCACAGATACGCAGTATTTT.

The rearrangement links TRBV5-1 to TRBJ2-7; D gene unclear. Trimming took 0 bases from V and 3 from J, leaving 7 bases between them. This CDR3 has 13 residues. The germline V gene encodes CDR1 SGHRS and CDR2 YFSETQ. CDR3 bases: TGCGCCAGCAGCTTGGCCGCTGACTACGAGCAGTACTTC. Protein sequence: CASSLAADYEQYF.

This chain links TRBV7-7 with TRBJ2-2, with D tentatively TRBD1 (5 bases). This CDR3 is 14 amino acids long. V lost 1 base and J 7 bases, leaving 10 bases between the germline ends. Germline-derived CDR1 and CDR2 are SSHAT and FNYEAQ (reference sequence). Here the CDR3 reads CASSLEGAFGELFF. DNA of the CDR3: TGTGCCAGCAGCTTAGAAGGGGCGTTCGGGGAGCTGTTTTTT.

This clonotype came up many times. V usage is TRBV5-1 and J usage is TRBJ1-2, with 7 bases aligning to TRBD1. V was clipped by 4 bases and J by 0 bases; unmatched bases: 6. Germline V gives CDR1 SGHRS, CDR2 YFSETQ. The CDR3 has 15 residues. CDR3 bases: TGCGCCAGCAGCGACGGGACAGTTGCTAACTATGGCTACACCTTC. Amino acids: CASSDGTVANYGYTF.